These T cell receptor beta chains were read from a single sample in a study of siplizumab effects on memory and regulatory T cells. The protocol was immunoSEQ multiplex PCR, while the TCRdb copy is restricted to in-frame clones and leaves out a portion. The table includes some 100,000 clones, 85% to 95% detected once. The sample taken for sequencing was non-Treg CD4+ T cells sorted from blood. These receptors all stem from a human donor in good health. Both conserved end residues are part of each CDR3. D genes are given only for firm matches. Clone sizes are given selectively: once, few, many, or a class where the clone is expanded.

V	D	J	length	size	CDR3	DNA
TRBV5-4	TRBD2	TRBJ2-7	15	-	CASSRGASGSYEQYF	TGTGCCAGCAGCAGAGGGGCTAGCGGTTCCTACGAGCAGTACTTC
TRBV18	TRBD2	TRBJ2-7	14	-	CASSPSGRGYEQYF	TGTGCCAGCTCGCCTAGCGGGAGAGGCTACGAGCAGTACTTC
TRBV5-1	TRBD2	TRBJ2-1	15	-	CASSLHSGIGDEQFF	TGCGCCAGCAGCTTACACAGCGGGATTGGCGATGAGCAGTTCTTC
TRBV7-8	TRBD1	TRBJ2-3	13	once	CASSLVPGQRQYF	TGTGCCAGCAGCTTAGTACCGGGACAGAGGCAGTATTTT
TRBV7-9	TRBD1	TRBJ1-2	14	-	CASSVRDSSYGYTF	TGTGCCAGCAGCGTTCGGGACAGCTCCTATGGCTACACCTTC
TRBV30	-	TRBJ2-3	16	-	CAWSLERRFQTDTQYF	TGTGCCTGGAGCCTAGAGCGGCGCTTTCAAACAGATACGCAGTATTTT
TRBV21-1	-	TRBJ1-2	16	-	CASSAGDVDGGGGYTF	TGTGCCAGCAGCGCAGGGGACGTAGACGGCGGAGGTGGCTACACCTTC
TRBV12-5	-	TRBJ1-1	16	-	CASGSSAQTINTEAFF	TGTGCTAGTGGTTCGTCGGCACAGACAATTAACACTGAAGCTTTCTTT
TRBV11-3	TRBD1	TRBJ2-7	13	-	CASSQTGAREQYF	TGTGCCAGCAGCCAGACAGGGGCAAGGGAGCAGTACTTC
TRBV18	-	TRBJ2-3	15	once	CASSPRGRSTDTQYF	TGTGCCAGCTCACCCCGGGGGAGAAGCACAGATACGCAGTATTTT
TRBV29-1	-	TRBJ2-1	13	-	CSVERYSYNEQFF	TGCAGCGTTGAGCGTTACTCCTACAATGAGCAGTTCTTC
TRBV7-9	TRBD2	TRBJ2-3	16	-	CASRQLAGGRTDTQYF	TGTGCCAGCAGGCAATTAGCGGGAGGACGCACAGATACGCAGTATTTT
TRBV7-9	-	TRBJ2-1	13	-	CASSFLSLNEQFF	TGTGCCAGCAGCTTTCTAAGTCTGAATGAGCAGTTCTTC
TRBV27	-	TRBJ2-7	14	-	CASSSRDSSYEQYF	TGTGCCAGCAGTTCAAGGGATAGCTCCTACGAGCAGTACTTC
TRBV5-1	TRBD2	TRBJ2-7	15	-	CASSFSSGSSYEQYF	TGCGCCAGCAGCTTTTCTAGCGGGAGCTCCTACGAGCAGTACTTC
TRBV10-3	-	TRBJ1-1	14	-	CAISASGRGTEAFF	TGTGCCATCAGTGCCTCCGGGAGAGGCACTGAAGCTTTCTTT
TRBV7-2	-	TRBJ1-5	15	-	CASSFGDISNQPQHF	TGTGCCAGCAGCTTCGGGGACATTAGCAATCAGCCCCAGCATTTT
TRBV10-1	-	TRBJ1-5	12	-	CASSDFNQPQHF	TGCGCCAGCAGTGATTTTAATCAGCCCCAGCATTTT
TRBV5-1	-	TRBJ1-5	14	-	CASSPGTVNQPQHF	TGCGCCAGCAGCCCAGGGACCGTGAATCAGCCCCAGCATTTT
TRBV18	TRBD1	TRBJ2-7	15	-	CASSSGTGGLYEQYF	TGTGCCAGCTCGTCCGGGACAGGGGGCCTCTACGAGCAGTACTTC
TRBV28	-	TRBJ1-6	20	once	CASTPPPRGPRLGYNSPLHF	TGTGCCAGCACCCCTCCCCCCCGAGGACCCAGGTTGGGTTATAATTCACCCCTCCACTTT
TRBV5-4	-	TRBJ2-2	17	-	CASSLGFRGTNTGELFF	TGTGCCAGCAGCTTGGGATTTAGGGGGACGAACACCGGGGAGCTGTTTTTT
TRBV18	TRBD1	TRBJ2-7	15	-	CASSRGTGAASEQYF	TGTGCCAGCTCACGGGGGACAGGGGCCGCCAGCGAGCAGTACTTC
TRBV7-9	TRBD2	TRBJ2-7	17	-	CASSRAGGSHYFYEQYF	TGTGCCAGCAGCCGTGCGGGGGGGTCCCACTATTTCTACGAGCAGTACTTC
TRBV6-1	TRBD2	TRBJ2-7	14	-	CASSLSGGAYEQYF	TGTGCCAGCAGTCTTAGCGGGGGGGCCTACGAGCAGTACTTC
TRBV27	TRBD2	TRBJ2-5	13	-	CASSLAGGETQYF	TGTGCCAGCAGTTTAGCGGGAGGCGAGACCCAGTACTTC
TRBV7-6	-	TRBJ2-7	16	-	CASSSLPGETSYEQYF	TGTGCCAGCAGCTCGCTACCAGGGGAAACCTCCTACGAGCAGTACTTC
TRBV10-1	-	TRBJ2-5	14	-	CASSEFSGEETQYF	TGCGCCAGCAGTGAGTTTTCAGGGGAAGAGACCCAGTACTTC
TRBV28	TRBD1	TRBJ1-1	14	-	CASSATGRTFEAFF	TGTGCCAGCAGTGCGACAGGGCGAACGTTTGAAGCTTTCTTT
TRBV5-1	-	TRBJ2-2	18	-	CASSSGDQTGLNTGELFF	TGCGCCAGCAGCTCGGGGGACCAGACAGGATTGAACACCGGGGAGCTGTTTTTT